The 24 T cell receptor beta chains given below trace back to one sample, sequenced in a study of human T cells and chemical hapten exposure. TCRdb passed the RACE reads through MiXCR, listing each CDR3 protein once. The table records tens of thousands of distinct CDR3 sequences, around 30% of them present only once. Time point denoted: patch test 1, 2 weeks after DPC sensitization. Described treatment: therapeutic diphenylcyclopropenone sensitization with weekly scalp DPC. The sequences come from whole blood, collected in connection with sensitization to the hapten diphenylcyclopropenone (DPC). The receptors shown here come from a man aged 35 to 55 with alopecia areata. Some clones in this sample may be carry-over from other donors' samples.

This clonotype turned up a few times. The V gene is TRBV4-2, the J gene TRBJ2-4; D unclear. V was pared by 4 bases and J by 7 bases, with 14 bases between. The germline V gene has CDR1 LGHNA and CDR2 YNFKEQ. This CDR3 is 14 amino acids long. CDR3 in amino acids: CASSRLQGQNIQYF. The CDR3 nucleotides are TGTGCCAGCAGCCGGCTCCAAGGGCAGAACATTCAGTACTTC.

The rearrangement links TRBV12-3 or TRBV12-4 to TRBJ2-5, with TRBD1 matching over 7 bases. This CDR3 has 14 residues. J lost 1 base, V lost 7 bases, and 6 bases had no gene match. The CDR3 protein is CASTPWDSQETQYF. For the CDR3, the DNA is TGTGCCAGCACCCCGTGGGACAGCCAAGAGACCCAGTACTTC.

This clonotype was seen a few times. J is TRBJ1-5 and V is TRBV28; maybe TRBD1 (6 bases). The length of the CDR3 is 12 residues. The germline gives CDR1 MDHEN, CDR2 SYDVKM. The V end lost 8 bases, the J end lost 15 bases, and 20 bases lay between the germline ends. The CDR3: CASLSTGHTWHF. CDR3 nucleotide sequence: TGTGCCAGCCTCTCGACGGGACACACCTGGCATTTT.

In this sample, this clonotype turned up a few times. V is TRBV7-8 and J is TRBJ1-1, with D maybe TRBD1 (6 bases). Germline V gives CDR1 SGHVS, CDR2 FQNEAQ. This CDR3 is 12 amino acids long. V was clipped by 5 bases and J by 6 bases, with 10 bases between them. For the CDR3, the DNA is TGTGCCAGCAGCACCGGACAGCCTGAAGCTTTCTTT. Translation: CASSTGQPEAFF.

This clonotype has just a few counts. CDR3 loop: CASSPVRLAGGGVREEQFF. As DNA, the CDR3 is TGTGCCAGCTCACCAGTTCGACTAGCGGGGGGTGGAGTACGAGAGGAGCAGTTCTTC. The chain is built from TRBV18 and TRBJ2-1, with 13 nucleotides matching TRBD2. The CDR3 is made up of 19 amino acids. Germline V gene lookup returns CDR1 KGHSH and CDR2 LQKENI. Losses at the gene ends were 2 bases for V and 10 bases for J; bases not matched to a gene: 17.

In its sample, this clonotype was seen a few times. The CDR3 coding sequence is TGTGCCAGCAGTTACTCGACGACACTAGCGGATAGCACAGATACGCAGTATTTT. It specifies CASSYSTTLADSTDTQYF. The rearrangement links TRBV6-2 or TRBV6-3 to TRBJ2-3; 8 nucleotides line up with TRBD2. Germline V CDR1 and CDR2: MNHEY, SVGEGT. Trimming took 0 bases from V and 0 from J; bases not matched to a gene: 8. The CDR3 has 18 amino acids.

The chain uses TRBV11-1 and TRBJ2-2; D gene ambiguous. With 5 bases removed from V and 7 bases from J, the gap between germline ends came to 11 bases. Germline CDR1 SGHAT, CDR2 FQDESV (reference sequence). The CDR3 extends over 13 amino acids. The CDR3 nucleotides read TGTGCCAGCAGCAATAGTCCCGACGGGGAGCTGTTTTTT. Translating gives CASSNSPDGELFF. Variable domain in full (rest from reference TRBV11-1 and TRBJ2-2): EAEVAQSPRYKITEKSQAVAFWCDPISGHATLYWYRQILGQGPELLVQFQDESVVDDSQLPKDRFSAERLKGVDSTLKIQPAELGDSAMYLCASSNSPDGELFFGEGSRLTVL.

This clonotype has only a few counts. The J gene is TRBJ2-5, the V gene TRBV7-2; no definite D call. This CDR3 region has 16 residues. Trimming stripped 0 bases from V and 3 bases from J, with 14 bases between. Germline V gene lookup returns CDR1 SGHTA and CDR2 FQGNSA. CDR3 residues: CASSLARALRKETQYF. In nucleotides, the CDR3 is TGTGCCAGCAGCTTAGCCCGTGCGCTTAGGAAAGAGACCCAGTACTTC.

This clonotype was counted between two and nine times. The V and J genes are TRBV6-6 and TRBJ2-2; D is perhaps TRBD1 (6 bases). Germline V gene sequence: CDR1 MNHNY, CDR2 SVGAGI (reference sequence). The CDR3 spans 14 residues. Trimming cost V 0 bases and J 6 bases, with 8 bases left between them. The chain's CDR3 is CASSYSGAPGELFF. As DNA, the CDR3 is TGTGCCAGCAGTTACTCGGGGGCACCCGGGGAGCTGTTTTTT.

The chain is built from TRBV12-3 or TRBV12-4 and TRBJ1-1; D unresolved. CDR3 length: 13 amino acids. The ends were cut back, 5 bases at V and 2 bases at J, with 9 bases in the middle. DNA for the CDR3: TGTGCCAGCAGTAGAGCCGAAAACACTGAAGCTTTCTTT. This codes for CASSRAENTEAFF.

V usage is TRBV7-2 and J usage is TRBJ2-4; D is ambiguous. CDR3 length: 15 residues. The ends were cut back, 1 base at V and 1 base at J, with 8 bases in the middle. Germline CDR1 reads SGHTA; CDR2 reads FQGNSA. The CDR3 sequence is CASSLGGAAKNIQYF. The CDR3 DNA sequence: TGTGCCAGCAGCTTAGGAGGAGCGGCCAAAAACATTCAGTACTTC. The full variable domain, in which reference TRBV7-2 and TRBJ2-4 provide the parts outside the CDR3, is GAGVSQSPSNKVTEKGKDVELRCDPISGHTALYWYRQSLGQGLEFLIYFQGNSAPDKSGLPSDRFSAERTGGSVSTLTIQRTQQEDSAVYLCASSLGGAAKNIQYFGAGTRLSVL.

This clonotype is labeled as medium-sized (0.01 to 0.1%). V and J are TRBV6-5 and TRBJ2-7, with TRBD1 matching over 8 bases. The V and J ends lost 2 bases and 2 bases, in that order; junction bases with no gene match: 5. The CDR3 has 15 amino acids. In germline, CDR1 is MNHEY, CDR2 SVGAGI. The CDR3, as DNA: TGTGCCAGCAGTTACCGCGGACAGGGCACCTACGAGCAGTACTTC. It encodes CASSYRGQGTYEQYF.

The CDR3, as DNA: TGTGCCAGCAGCCTGACAGAAGCTACTGAAGCTTTCTTT. It yields the protein CASSLTEATEAFF. This chain uses TRBV7-9 with TRBJ1-1, with a weak D call TRBD1 (5 bases). Germline-derived CDR1 and CDR2 are SEHNR and FQNEAQ (reference sequence). This CDR3 has 13 amino acids. The V and J ends lost 5 bases and 5 bases respectively, with 12 bases between them.

The DNA of the CDR3 is TGTGCCACCACCGATGAATACCAGGGATATGGCTACACCTTC. Protein: CATTDEYQGYGYTF. The V call is TRBV6-1, the J call TRBJ1-2, with D possibly matching TRBD1 (5 bases). V was clipped by 10 bases and J by 5 bases, with 20 bases between them. The germline CDR1 and CDR2 sequences are MNHNS and SASEGT. CDR3 length: 14 residues.

V gene TRBV6-6 combines with J gene TRBJ2-3; D not resolved. The V end was cut by 0 bases, the J end by 0 bases, with 4 bases between. The CDR3 contains 14 residues. The germline V gene encodes CDR1 MNHNY and CDR2 SVGAGI (reference sequence). CDR3 bases: TGTGCCAGCAGTTACTCGGTTAGCACAGATACGCAGTATTTT. As protein: CASSYSVSTDTQYF.

This clonotype was recorded a few times. The gene calls are TRBV20-1 and TRBJ2-4, with 9 positions matching TRBD1. Per germline, CDR1 DFQATT and CDR2 SNEGSKA (reference sequence). J gave up 6 bases and V 0 bases, and 6 bases lay outside the gene matches. The CDR3 length is 15 residues. The CDR3 nucleotides are TGCAGTGCTAGAGATCCGGGACAGGGCCCAAACATTCAGTACTTC. This gives the protein CSARDPGQGPNIQYF.

The chain joins TRBV20-1 to TRBJ1-1; TRBD1 is a possible D gene (5 bases). The V and J ends lost 0 bases and 0 bases respectively, with 14 bases between them. The CDR3 sequence is 16 residues long. CDR1 is DFQATT, CDR2 SNEGSKA, per germline (reference sequence). CDR3 sequence (DNA): TGCAGTGCTAGAGATCCCCGGCAGGGCATGAACACTGAAGCTTTCTTT. Amino acid sequence: CSARDPRQGMNTEAFF.

The chain links TRBV9 to TRBJ2-7; D perhaps matches TRBD2 (6 bases). Germline V gene sequence: CDR1 SGDLS, CDR2 YYNGEE. V lost 0 bases to trimming and J lost 0 bases, with 10 bases between them. This CDR3 has 15 amino acids. The CDR3 coding sequence is TGTGCCAGCAGCGTAGGCACCGGGAGCTCCTACGAGCAGTACTTC. Translated: CASSVGTGSSYEQYF.

Only a few counts were recorded for this clonotype. The chain employs TRBV20-1 and TRBJ2-4, with D tentatively TRBD1 or TRBD2 (5 bases each). The CDR3 sequence is 15 residues long. From germline, CDR1 is DFQATT and CDR2 SNEGSKA (reference sequence). V lost 0 bases, J lost 4 bases, and 13 bases lay in between. In DNA form, the CDR3 reads TGCAGTGCTAGAGACCCCGGGACGACGAAAAACATTCAGTACTTC. Encoded protein: CSARDPGTTKNIQYF.

This clonotype was seen a few times. V gene TRBV29-1 combines with J gene TRBJ2-4; D gene uncertain. The CDR3 is 11 amino acids. The germline V gene has CDR1 SQVTM and CDR2 ANQGSEA. V was pared by 4 bases and J by 7 bases, with 8 bases between. This chain's CDR3 is CSVVDGNIQYF. Here the CDR3 DNA reads TGCAGCGTTGTCGACGGCAACATTCAGTACTTC.

This clonotype was seen repeatedly, ten times or more. The rearrangement links TRBV12-3 or TRBV12-4 to TRBJ1-3; no clear D gene. V was clipped by 5 bases and J by 4 bases, with 6 bases between them. CDR3 length equals 12 residues. The CDR3, as DNA: TGTGCCAGCAGTCGCGGGGGAAACACCATATATTTT. Its protein product is CASSRGGNTIYF.

This clonotype has a handful of counts. This chain uses TRBV12-3 or TRBV12-4 with TRBJ2-7; possibly TRBD1 for D (5 bases). There are 13 residues in the CDR3. V was cut by 4 bases and J by 4 bases, with 11 bases left in between. Here the CDR3 reads CASSSQGPYEQYF. The CDR3 region has the DNA TGTGCCAGCAGTTCCCAGGGCCCGTACGAGCAGTACTTC.

The chain carries TRBV6-1 and TRBJ1-5; a possible D gene is TRBD1 (5 bases). V shed 8 bases and J shed 11 bases, with 13 bases lying between them. This CDR3 contains 11 residues. Looked up from germline, CDR1 is MNHNS and CDR2 is SASEGT. The CDR3 coding sequence is TGTGCCAGCGGGGCGGTCGGGACCCAGCATTTT. It is translated as CASGAVGTQHF.

V and J are TRBV2 and TRBJ1-5; D uncertain. The germline V gene has CDR1 SNHLY and CDR2 FYNNEI. The CDR3 loop spans 14 amino acids. V was trimmed by 6 bases and J by 3 bases, leaving 12 bases between them. CDR3: CASSSTGFNQPQHF. CDR3 nucleotide sequence: TGTGCCAGCAGCTCAACTGGCTTCAATCAGCCCCAGCATTTT.